This T cell receptor beta chain originates from a study of breast tumors, draining lymph nodes, adjacent tissues. Study results and limitations: The data were judged consistent with most tumor T cells coming from lymph node and expanding in tumor.

A word on this clonotype: Its antigen is not identified.

Using its own MiXCR run on the multiplex PCR reads, TCRdb lists one record per CDR3 protein. The table shows 25,000 or so distinct CDR3 sequences, with almost 70% occurring only once. The sample consisted of tumor-adjacent breast tissue. The origin of this receptor is a female donor with breast cancer. Some clones in this sample may be carry-over from other donors' samples.

CDR3 protein: CATQTNVNSYEQYF. The CDR3 DNA reads as TGTGCCACCCAAACGAATGTAAACTCCTACGAGCAGTACTTC. The chain joins TRBV10-3 to TRBJ2-7; D ambiguous. CDR1 is ENHRY and CDR2 is SYGVKD in the germline V gene. Trimming pared 10 bases from V and 0 bases from J, leaving 16 bases between. The CDR3 is made up of 14 amino acids.